This T cell receptor beta chain was sequenced for a study of T-cell reconstitution after alpha-beta-depleted transplantation in children (dated by TCRdb to the mid-2010s). Describing the broader study: T-cell immune reconstitution after TCRalphabeta/CD19-depleted allogeneic hematopoietic cell transplantation in children was quantitatively tracked in the study by means of TCR repertoire profiling.

Read against the paper, the sample's treatment or condition label means: allogeneic hematopoietic cell transplantation with graft depleted of TCRalphabeta T cells and CD19 B cells. Transplant recipients were children who received TCRalphabeta/CD19-depleted allogeneic hematopoietic cell grafts. The investigation overall reported the following: In some patients, high TCRbeta diversity at day 60 was attributed to recipient T cells and intrathymic progenitors that had survived conditioning. Over the following months the frequencies of hyperexpanded clones went down, and after one year T-cell counts and TCRbeta diversity were mostly credited to newly produced T cells. About two months after transplant, the apparently early recovery of alphabetaT-cell counts reportedly depended on just several hundred clones that had expanded rapidly and came from non-depleted graft cells.

V is reduced by 7 bases and J by 3 bases, leaving a spacing of 25 bases between them. Spanning cysteine to phenylalanine, the CDR3 consists of 17 amino acids. Just the 51-base CDR3 DNA is kept, in frame starting at base 1. For CDR1 and CDR2, the germline V gene lists MDHEN and SYDVKM. The library relied on PCR. Sequencing instrument: Illumina HiSeq 2500. TCR library preparation used molecular barcoding, with unique molecular identifiers applied to normalize quantification of the TCRbeta repertoire. TCRdb ran its own pipeline on the public reads, namely fastp trimming at Q25 and MiXCR clone calling, and kept in-frame beta chains. Each record represents a unique CDR3 protein, reported with the most common genes and DNA among its rows. The sample table records 45,000 to 50,000 distinct CDR3 sequences; 50% to 55% of these occur just once. The ten largest account for about two fifths of the sample. As regards this clonotype: What antigen it recognizes has not been identified. Per-base quality was not reported, and no clone a single base away is much larger than it.

Recombination joined TRBV28 with TRBJ2-7; TRBD2 could be the D gene, as 7 bases match. Sequenced material: peripheral blood, taken before TCRalphabeta/CD19-depleted stem cell transplant. The TCR comes from a boy younger than two with SCID, due to receive a stem cell transplant. CDR3 reads: CASTHLPSAGAYYEQYF. In nucleotide form, the sequence is TGTGCCAGCACCCACCTTCCGTCGGCGGGGGCTTACTACGAGCAGTACTTC. The CDR3 plus the reference TRBV28 and TRBJ2-7 genes for the other parts give the full variable domain: DVKVTQSSRYLVKRTGEKVFLECVQDMDHENMFWYRQDPGLGLRLIYFSYDVKMKEKGDIPEGYSVSREKKERFSLILESASTNQTSMYLCASTHLPSAGAYYEQYFGPGTRLTVT.